This T cell receptor (beta chain) was sequenced for a study of shared clonotypes between healthy human individuals. TCRdb keeps only in-frame clones here, not all; method: immunoSEQ multiplex PCR. Among 700,000 to 950,000 clones listed, 95% to 97% were seen once. Naive CD8 cells comprised CD45RO-negative, CCR7-positively selected cells, excluding terminally differentiated effector memory CD45RA+ cells. This CDR3 region has 19 residues. Germline CDR1 SEHNR, CDR2 FQNEAQ (reference sequence). V shed 5 bases and J shed 3 bases, with 26 bases lying between them. V and J are TRBV7-9 and TRBJ2-4; D perhaps matches TRBD1 (7 bases). Sequenced input: naive CD8+ T cells sorted from blood. The TCR was taken from a man under 40 in good health. The CDR3 sequence: CASSRTMLEGAFGKNIQYF. The CDR3 region has the DNA TGTGCCAGCAGCCGGACCATGTTGGAGGGGGCCTTCGGCAAAAACATTCAGTACTTC.